This T cell receptor (beta chain) was obtained from a study of T cell responses to AZD1222 COVID-19 vaccine. Study-wide results and caveats: The reported proportion of spike-specific TCRs targeting unmutated variant regions was nearly half. Recipients of two AZD1222 doses showed rising Spike-specific TCR breadth and depth. In a largely white British group with more females than males, clonal diversity was possibly underestimated.

Method: immunoSEQ multiplex PCR; TCRdb's copy keeps in-frame clones and lacks some. The top ten hold approximately 1.7% of the sample, which has around 100,000 clones, roughly 91% seen once. About this clone itself: The antigen remains unidentified.

This CDR3 has 16 residues. The germline gives CDR1 MDHEN, CDR2 SYDVKM. V gave up 2 bases and J gave up 7 bases; unmatched junction bases: 8. Sequences were derived from peripheral blood, sampled on day 0 of AZD1222 vaccination. The chain is built from TRBV28 and TRBJ2-1; 10 bases map to TRBD2. This clonotype was obtained from an adult in good health. The CDR3 is CASSLSGRAGRNEQFF. The CDR3 DNA reads TGTGCCAGCAGTTTAAGCGGGAGGGCCGGTAGGAATGAGCAGTTCTTC.